This T cell receptor beta chain came from a study of cytomegalovirus exposure and HLA in healthy donors. About this clone: Antigen: not known.

Study results and caveats: With high specificity and sensitivity, the classifier reportedly diagnosed cytomegalovirus status.

CDR3 length equals 14 residues. V was clipped by 6 bases and J by 5 bases; unmatched bases: 12. The germline gives CDR1 SQVTM, CDR2 ANQGSEA. PCR primers comprised 60 Vbeta and 13 Jbeta primers. The protocol was immunoSEQ multiplex PCR, while the TCRdb copy is restricted to in-frame clones and leaves out a portion. The sample holds over 150,000 clones; roughly 77% are singletons and the top ten take about 3.8%. The sample was PBMCs. The gene calls are TRBV29-1 and TRBJ2-5, with TRBD1 matching 7 bases. The receptor was derived from a man in his thirties or forties in good health and CMV-seropositive. The CDR3 loop reads CSVEDRGRGETQYF. The DNA of the CDR3 is TGCAGCGTGGAGGATAGGGGGCGCGGGGAGACCCAGTACTTC.